Shown below are 32 T cell receptor beta chains from a single sample sequenced in a study of cytomegalovirus exposure and HLA in healthy donors. The PCR ran on 60 Vbeta and 13 Jbeta primers. The protocol was immunoSEQ multiplex PCR, while the TCRdb copy is restricted to in-frame clones and leaves out a portion. This sample carries some 190,000 clones, 75% to 85% of them seen once, and the ten largest clones take 1.4% to 1.5%. Sequences were obtained from PBMCs. The receptors here all came from a man aged 18 to 35 in good health and CMV-seronegative.

V usage is TRBV4-2 and J usage is TRBJ2-5, with D maybe TRBD1 (5 bases). This CDR3 spans 14 amino acids. V dropped 4 bases and J dropped 5 bases, with 14 bases sitting between them. Germline CDR1 reads LGHNA; CDR2 reads YNFKEQ. The CDR3 nucleotides are TGTGCCAGCAGCCCAGGGCAAGTAATGGAGACCCAGTACTTC. Translation gives CASSPGQVMETQYF.

CDR3 loop: CASGGSYNEQFF. The CDR3 DNA is TGTGCCAGCGGGGGATCCTACAATGAGCAGTTCTTC. The chain joins TRBV19 to TRBJ2-1; tentatively, D is TRBD2 (6 bases). The V gene's germline CDR1 is LNHDA and CDR2 SQIVND (reference sequence). The CDR3 is 12 amino acids. The germline V and J ends were trimmed by 9 bases and 1 base, with 7 bases remaining between them.

V gene TRBV6-1 combines with J gene TRBJ1-2, with unresolved D. CDR3 length: 14 residues. V shed 7 bases and J shed 2 bases, with 14 bases lying between them. CDR1 and CDR2 (germline): MNHNS, SASEGT. CDR3 loop: CASTSYDGNYGYTF. The CDR3 DNA follows: TGTGCCAGCACGAGCTATGACGGGAACTATGGCTACACCTTC.

This rearrangement joins TRBV5-6 to TRBJ1-2; D gene ambiguous. The CDR3 totals 12 residues. Germline CDR1 reads SGHDT; CDR2 reads YYEEEE. V gave up 3 bases and J gave up 2 bases, with 5 bases separating them. CDR3 nucleotides: TGTGCCAGCAGCTCCTTGAACTATGGCTACACCTTC. Amino acids: CASSSLNYGYTF.

CDR3 coding DNA: TGTGCCAGCAGGGTGCAACTAGCGTGCGAGCAGTACTTC. Its protein product is CASRVQLACEQYF. The V call is TRBV2, the J call TRBJ2-7; 7 nucleotides align to TRBD2. This CDR3 spans 13 amino acids. The ends lost 6 bases at V and 6 bases at J; junction bases unmatched: 8. Germline assignment: CDR1 SNHLY and CDR2 FYNNEI.

The rearrangement joins TRBV6-4 to TRBJ2-1; TRBD1 is a possible D gene (6 bases). From germline, CDR1 is MRHNA and CDR2 SNTAGT. The CDR3 has 15 amino acids. The V end lost 7 bases, the J end lost 4 bases, and 17 bases lay between the germline ends. CDR3 sequence: CASTARPGEYNEQFF. In DNA form, the CDR3 reads TGTGCCAGCACCGCCCGGCCAGGGGAGTACAATGAGCAGTTCTTC.

This chain joins TRBV19 and TRBJ2-5; 7 bases are shared with TRBD2. After removal of 5 bases from V and 5 bases from J, the junction contained 5 bases not matched to a gene. CDR3 length: 13 amino acids. Looked up from germline, CDR1 is LNHDA and CDR2 is SQIVND (reference sequence). The CDR3 DNA reads TGTGCCAGTAGTTCACCGGGAGGCGAGACCCAGTACTTC. Protein product: CASSSPGGETQYF. The variable domain in full, completed from reference TRBV19 and TRBJ2-5, reads DGGITQSPKYLFRKEGQNVTLSCEQNLNHDAMYWYRQDPGQGLRLIYYSQIVNDFQKGDIAEGYSVSREKKESFPLTVTSAQKNPTAFYLCASSSPGGETQYFGPGTRLLVL.

DNA of the CDR3: TGTGCCAGCAGCTTGTCTTTCGGACAGGGAAATGAAAAACTGTTTTTT. It encodes CASSLSFGQGNEKLFF. V and J are TRBV5-6 and TRBJ1-4, with 8 bases lining up with TRBD1. Looked up from germline, CDR1 is SGHDT and CDR2 is YYEEEE. Trimming cost V 1 base and J 5 bases; bases outside gene matches: 7. This CDR3 is built from 16 residues.

The chain uses TRBV19 and TRBJ2-1; TRBD2 matches 9 bases. With V trimmed by 4 bases and J by 8 bases, 9 bases remained unmatched. The CDR3 is made up of 15 amino acids. The germline V gene has CDR1 LNHDA and CDR2 SQIVND (reference sequence). DNA for the CDR3: TGTGCCAGTAGTAGTCTCAGCGGGGGGTCCCATGAGCAGTTCTTC. This gives the protein CASSSLSGGSHEQFF.

V and J are TRBV30 and TRBJ1-1; no reliable D call. The CDR3 is 14 amino acids. From germline, CDR1 is GTSNPN and CDR2 SVGIG (reference sequence). Trimming removed 3 bases at V and 2 bases at J, with 13 bases between. DNA of the CDR3: TGTGCCTGGAGGAGCGGACCCTCAAACACTGAAGCTTTCTTT. Its protein product is CAWRSGPSNTEAFF.

The V call is TRBV29-1, the J call TRBJ2-1; 10 nucleotides align to TRBD1. J gave up 7 bases and V 5 bases, and 11 bases lay outside the gene matches. CDR1 and CDR2 (germline): SQVTM, ANQGSEA. The CDR3 contains 15 residues. CDR3 sequence (DNA): TGCAGCGTTATCCCGGTAGACAGGGGGCAGAATGAGCAGTTCTTC. It yields the protein CSVIPVDRGQNEQFF.

CDR3 DNA sequence: TGTGCCATCGGGCGGACAGGGGGCGGGGGGGATGGCTACACCTTC. Translation: CAIGRTGGGGDGYTF. The genes are TRBV7-9 and TRBJ1-2, with TRBD1 matching over 11 bases. CDR1 and CDR2 from the germline V gene are SEHNR and FQNEAQ (reference sequence). Trimming cost V 10 bases and J 6 bases; bases outside gene matches: 13. The CDR3 runs to 15 residues.

This clone was observed a few times. The rearrangement joins TRBV18 to TRBJ2-4; 8 nucleotides match TRBD2. The CDR3 covers 16 residues. The germline CDR1 and CDR2 sequences are KGHSH and LQKENI. After removal of 6 bases from V and 8 bases from J, the junction contained 15 bases not matched to a gene. The CDR3 here is CASSPPISGKRDIQYF. In nucleotides, the CDR3 is TGTGCCAGCTCGCCTCCCATTAGCGGGAAACGGGACATTCAGTACTTC.

The rearrangement links TRBV7-3 to TRBJ1-1, with 7 bases aligning to TRBD1. Germline assignment: CDR1 SGHTA and CDR2 FQGTGA. J was trimmed by 6 bases and V by 5 bases; bases with no gene match: 9. CDR3 length: 14 residues. For the CDR3, the DNA is TGTGCCAGCAGCACGACAGGGATGAGGGCTGAAGCTTTCTTT. Encoded protein: CASSTTGMRAEAFF. The full variable domain, in which reference TRBV7-3 and TRBJ1-1 provide the parts outside the CDR3, is GAGVSQTPSNKVTEKGKYVELRCDPISGHTALYWYRQSLGQGPEFLIYFQGTGAADDSGLPNDRFFAVRPEGSVSTLKIQRTERGDSAVYLCASSTTGMRAEAFFGQGTRLTVV.

For this clone: Other nucleotide sequences in the sample specify the same CDR3. This chain links TRBV27 with TRBJ1-2; a possible D gene is TRBD1 (6 bases). The CDR3 covers 15 residues. The V end lost 6 bases, the J end lost 2 bases, and 16 bases lay between the germline ends. CDR1 is MNHEY, CDR2 SMNVEV, per germline (reference sequence). In nucleotides, the CDR3 is TGTGCCAGCAGCCGATACCAAACAGGGAACTATGGCTACACCTTC. Amino acids: CASSRYQTGNYGYTF.

In this sample, this clone turned up once. This chain uses TRBV6-5 with TRBJ2-7; TRBD1 matches 8 bases. V lost 5 bases to trimming and J lost 4 bases; unmatched junction nucleotides: 4. The CDR3 loop spans 13 amino acids. Per germline, CDR1 MNHEY and CDR2 SVGAGI. DNA for the CDR3: TGTGCCAGCAGTGCGACAGGGGTGTACGAGCAGTACTTC. The encoded protein is CASSATGVYEQYF.

The genes are TRBV2 and TRBJ2-3; 13 nucleotides align to TRBD2. This CDR3 is 16 amino acids long. The J segment lost 4 bases and the V segment lost 6 bases, leaving 7 bases of the junction unmatched. From germline, CDR1 is SNHLY and CDR2 FYNNEI. CDR3 residues: CASSPRTSGGSDTQYF. The CDR3 coding sequence is TGTGCCAGCAGCCCCAGGACTAGCGGGGGTTCAGATACGCAGTATTTT. Drawing the rest from reference TRBV2 and TRBJ2-3, the complete variable domain is EPEVTQTPSHQVTQMGQEVILRCVPISNHLYFYWYRQILGQKVEFLVSFYNNEISEKSEIFDDQFSVERPDGSNFTLKIRSTKLEDSAMYFCASSPRTSGGSDTQYFGPGTRLTVL.

The CDR3, as DNA: TGCGCCAGCAGCGGACTAGCGGGGTTCTCTGGGGCCAACGTCCTGACTTTC. It codes for CASSGLAGFSGANVLTF. V gene TRBV5-1 combines with J gene TRBJ2-6; 12 bases map to TRBD2. Germline CDR1 SGHRS, CDR2 YFSETQ. The junction had 2 bases not matched to a gene; V was cut back by 4 bases and J by 0 bases. This CDR3 comprises 17 residues.

The chain joins TRBV4-3 to TRBJ1-6; D might be TRBD1 (5 bases). V lost 5 bases, J lost 9 bases, and 11 bases lay in between. The CDR3 has 13 residues. CDR1 and CDR2 (germline): LGHNA, YSLEER. CDR3 loop: CASSAGRGSPLHF. Here the CDR3 DNA reads TGCGCCAGCAGCGCGGGGAGGGGTTCACCCCTCCACTTT.

This clone was recorded a few times. CDR3 DNA sequence: TGTGCCAGCAGCTCACAGGGCTCCTATAATTCACCCCTCCACTTT. It codes for CASSSQGSYNSPLHF. The chain has TRBV7-6 and TRBJ1-6; D is possibly TRBD1 (6 bases). This CDR3 is built from 15 residues. Trimming took off 4 bases at V and 0 bases at J, with 7 bases between the two ends. Per the germline V gene, CDR1 is SGHVS and CDR2 is FNYEAQ.

The chain carries TRBV7-9 and TRBJ2-1; 9 bases align to TRBD1. The length of the CDR3 is 15 residues. Per germline, CDR1 SEHNR and CDR2 FQNEAQ (reference sequence). V lost 5 bases and J lost 6; bases outside the gene matches: 8. This CDR3 is CASSLTGTGRNEQFF. CDR3 nucleotide sequence: TGTGCCAGCAGCCTCACCGGGACAGGGCGCAATGAGCAGTTCTTC.

This sequence joins TRBV7-9 and TRBJ2-5; 7 bases are a match to TRBD2. This CDR3 is 19 amino acids long. Trimming removed 3 bases from V and 5 bases from J; junction bases left unmatched: 21. Germline CDR1 reads SEHNR; CDR2 reads FQNEAQ (reference sequence). The CDR3 coding sequence is TGTGCCAGCAGCTTTTGGCCAGGGAGGGACCCCACGACGGGGGAGACCCAGTACTTC. Its protein product is CASSFWPGRDPTTGETQYF.

This clone turned up a few times. V usage is TRBV10-3 and J usage is TRBJ1-2; 8 nucleotides agree with TRBD1. With V trimmed by 4 bases and J by 4 bases, 8 bases remained unmatched. This CDR3 is 15 amino acids long. Per the germline V gene, CDR1 is ENHRY and CDR2 is SYGVKD. CDR3 sequence reads: CAISGGDRFGYGYTF. The CDR3 DNA reads TGTGCCATCAGTGGGGGGGACAGGTTCGGCTATGGCTACACCTTC.

The rearrangement links TRBV18 to TRBJ2-5, with D perhaps matching TRBD2 (6 bases). The CDR3 consists of 14 residues. Trimming took 1 base from V and 2 from J, leaving 8 bases between them. Germline V gene data show CDR1 as KGHSH and CDR2 as LQKENI. In nucleotides, the CDR3 is TGTGCCAGCTCACCACGGGGGGTACAAGAGACCCAGTACTTC. Translated: CASSPRGVQETQYF.

CDR3 in DNA: TGTGCCAGCAGTTCCGAGCGCGACAGGAGCTCCTACGAGCAGTACTTC. Protein product: CASSSERDRSSYEQYF. The chain has TRBV2 and TRBJ2-7, with D possibly matching TRBD1 (6 bases). The germline V gene encodes CDR1 SNHLY and CDR2 FYNNEI. The CDR3 runs to 16 residues. Trimming pared 5 bases from V and 0 bases from J, leaving 17 bases between.

The gene calls are TRBV6-6 and TRBJ2-5; D gene ambiguous. The J call may be incorrect, as the DNA end agrees better with TRBJ2-7. Looked up from germline, CDR1 is MNHNY and CDR2 is SVGAGI (reference sequence). There are 11 residues in the CDR3. CDR3 in amino acids: CASSNSYEQYF. CDR3 sequence (DNA): TGTGCCAGCAGCAACTCCTACGAGCAGTACTTC.

This sequence joins TRBV27 and TRBJ1-2, with D tentatively TRBD1 (6 bases). With 2 bases removed from V and 6 bases from J, the gap between germline ends came to 16 bases. The CDR3 covers 15 residues. Germline CDR1 reads MNHEY; CDR2 reads SMNVEV (reference sequence). This chain's CDR3 is CASSLTGNREHGYTF. Here the CDR3 DNA reads TGTGCCAGCAGTTTAACGGGGAACAGGGAGCATGGCTACACCTTC.

V is TRBV7-8 and J is TRBJ2-6, with 11 bases that match TRBD1. This CDR3 has 19 amino acids. Germline loops: CDR1 SGHVS, CDR2 FQNEAQ. V dropped 0 bases and J dropped 3; count of bases not matched to a gene: 7. The DNA for the CDR3 is TGTGCCAGCAGCTTAGCGAGGACAGGGGGCGCAGGTGGGGCCAACGTCCTGACTTTC. It translates to CASSLARTGGAGGANVLTF.

The chain carries TRBV27 and TRBJ2-2; the match to TRBD1 covers 8 bases. V dropped 5 bases and J dropped 5; count of bases not matched to a gene: 7. The CDR3 consists of 15 residues. Germline V gives CDR1 MNHEY, CDR2 SMNVEV (reference sequence). Here the CDR3 DNA reads TGTGCCAGCAGTAAAAGACAGGGGTGGACCGGGGAGCTGTTTTTT. Translation gives CASSKRQGWTGELFF.

V usage is TRBV30 and J usage is TRBJ1-3; D is uncertain. There are 15 residues in the CDR3. V was trimmed by 2 bases and J by 3 bases, leaving 14 bases between them. Germline assignment: CDR1 GTSNPN and CDR2 SVGIG (reference sequence). CDR3: CAWSFPQRLGNTIYF. Written as DNA, the CDR3 is TGTGCCTGGAGTTTTCCCCAACGACTTGGAAACACCATATATTTT.

The chain couples TRBV5-1 to TRBJ2-7; D not certain. The V end lost 4 bases, the J end lost 2 bases, and 13 bases lay between the germline ends. The germline gives CDR1 SGHRS, CDR2 YFSETQ. The CDR3 spans 14 residues. The CDR3 here is CASSLRVSPYEQYF. CDR3 nucleotide sequence: TGCGCCAGCAGCCTGCGAGTCTCTCCCTACGAGCAGTACTTC. The whole variable domain, filled in from reference TRBV5-1 and TRBJ2-7, reads KAGVTQTPRYLIKTRGQQVTLSCSPISGHRSVSWYQQTPGQGLQFLFEYFSETQRNKGNFPGRFSGRQFSNSRSEMNVSTLELGDSALYLCASSLRVSPYEQYFGPGTRLTVT.

This clone is a singleton in its sample. The rearrangement uses TRBV5-1 and TRBJ2-5; D unclear. Germline V gene data show CDR1 as SGHRS and CDR2 as YFSETQ. This CDR3 contains 13 residues. Trimming stripped 0 bases from V and 4 bases from J, with 7 bases between. The CDR3: CASSLGHGETQYF. The CDR3 DNA reads as TGCGCCAGCAGCTTGGGTCACGGAGAGACCCAGTACTTC.